Below are 11 T cell receptor beta chains sequenced from a single sample in a study of T cell clonality in common variable immunodeficiency. General study points: Fewer deletions and N-nucleotide insertions were reportedly seen in common variable immunodeficiency TCR beta sequences.

These receptors have no identified antigens. Assay used: immunoSEQ multiplex PCR; TCRdb lists only in-frame clones, some missing. This repertoire holds 15,000 to 20,000 clones, and none appear only once. The sample taken for sequencing was peripheral blood mononuclear cells. Receptors were obtained from a human donor with common variable immunodeficiency.

This clone has ten or more counts. From the germline J gene comes the end of the CDR3, since the read stops 3 residues before it. V and J are TRBV20-1 and TRBJ1-2; 7 bases fit TRBD1. CDR3 length: 14 residues. Losses at the gene ends were 0 bases for V and 2 bases for J; bases not matched to a gene: 3. Germline assignment: CDR1 DFQATT and CDR2 SNEGSKA (reference sequence). CDR3 sequence: CSARDEGANYGYTF. CDR3 DNA (partial): TGCAGTGCTAGAGACGAGGGGGCCAACTATGGC.

This clone was observed many times. The CDR3 end falls 3 residues outside the read, so it is completed with the germline J gene. The V gene is TRBV19, the J gene TRBJ1-4; D not resolved. This CDR3 contains 12 residues. Germline V gene sequence: CDR1 LNHDA, CDR2 SQIVND (reference sequence). The V end was cut by 5 bases, the J end by 4 bases, with 5 bases between. The CDR3 spells CASSFRNEKLFF. The sequenced CDR3 bases are TGTGCCAGTAGTTTCCGTAATGAAAAA.

In this sample, this clone turned up many times. Sequencing ends 3 residues short of the CDR3 end; the germline J gene provides the rest. This chain uses TRBV6-1 with TRBJ2-3; TRBD1 is a possible D gene (6 bases). The length of the CDR3 is 16 residues. V was cut by 3 bases and J by 1 base, with 14 bases left in between. Germline CDR1 is MNHNS and CDR2 is SASEGT. CDR3 bases read: TGTGCCAGCAGTGATCGACAGGAGCTACGCACAGATACG. Protein product: CASSDRQELRTDT. The whole CDR3 sequence reads CASSDRQELRTDTQYF.

This clone was recorded at least ten times. The CDR3 end is not reached by the read, which stops 3 residues before it; the germline J gene fills it in. This chain joins TRBV20-1 and TRBJ2-3; TRBD2 is a possible D gene (5 bases). The CDR3 totals 12 residues. Trimming cost V 5 bases and J 4 bases, with 10 bases left between them. The germline V gene has CDR1 DFQATT and CDR2 SNEGSKA (reference sequence). The sequenced part of the CDR3 DNA is TGCAGTGCTCGCCTTAGCGCAGATACG. Its translation is CSARLSADT. The CDR3, in full, reads CSARLSADTQYF.

At least ten counts were recorded for this clone. The read halts 3 residues ahead of the CDR3 end, with the missing end drawn from the germline J gene. The genes are TRBV19 and TRBJ1-4; D not resolved. The germline V and J ends were trimmed by 8 bases and 8 bases, with 12 bases remaining between them. The CDR3 totals 12 residues. Germline CDR1 and CDR2: LNHDA and SQIVND (reference sequence). The sequenced part of the CDR3 DNA is TGTGCCAGTCGTAGCGGTGGCGAAAAA. Translating gives CASRSGGEK. In full, the CDR3 is CASRSGGEKLFF.

This clone came up many times. CDR3 DNA, as far as it was read: TGTGCCAGCAGCTTAGGGCAGGACCAAGAGACC. Translating it yields CASSLGQDQET. The entire CDR3 reads CASSLGQDQETQYF. The rearrangement links TRBV11-2 to TRBJ2-5; D ambiguous. The read is 3 residues too short to cover the CDR3 end, so that end is filled in from the germline J gene. V was cut by 1 base and J by 0 bases, with 6 bases left in between. Germline-derived CDR1 and CDR2 are SGHAT and FQNNGV. This CDR3 has 14 amino acids.

By share, this clone counts as medium-sized. The CDR3 bases that were read are TGTGCCTGGAGTGTTCCAGGGGGTTCTTCACCC. Translating it yields CAWSVPGGSSP. The full CDR3 sequence reads CAWSVPGGSSPLHF. The gene calls are TRBV30 and TRBJ1-6; 7 bases map to TRBD1. The CDR3 is cut off 3 residues early in the read; its end comes from the germline J gene. The CDR3 sequence is 14 residues long. CDR1 and CDR2 from the germline V gene are GTSNPN and SVGIG (reference sequence). The V gene end was trimmed by 0 bases and the J gene end by 9 bases; junction bases not matched to a gene: 5.

This clone was detected ten times or more. The read gets to within 3 residues of the CDR3 end, and the germline J gene fills in the rest. The V gene is TRBV14, the J gene TRBJ2-3; D uncertain. The V end was cut by 0 bases, the J end by 0 bases, with 7 bases between. This CDR3 has 15 amino acids. Germline assignment: CDR1 SGHDN and CDR2 FVKESK. CDR3 sequence reads: CASSQDLASTDTQYF. The DNA read from the CDR3 is TGTGCCAGCAGCCAAGATTTGGCCAGCACAGATACG.

The sample holds many counts of this clone. The CDR3 extends 3 residues past the end of the read, so its final part is completed from the germline J gene. This rearrangement joins TRBV28 to TRBJ1-1; D is undetermined. This CDR3 region has 16 residues. CDR1 is MDHEN and CDR2 is SYDVKM in the germline V gene. The V gene lost 4 bases and the J gene lost 1 base, with 16 bases spanning the gap. The sequenced part of the CDR3 DNA is TGTGCCAGCAGTTCACACCAAGCACTACAGAACACTGAA. Amino acid sequence: CASSSHQALQNTE. The entire CDR3 sequence reads CASSSHQALQNTEAFF.

This clone was counted many times. The CDR3 DNA, read in part, is TGTGCCAGCAGTTCGACGGCAGCGGGGGACTACGAG. Protein product: CASSSTAAGDYE. The whole CDR3 is CASSSTAAGDYEQYF. This sequence joins TRBV6-2 or TRBV6-3 and TRBJ2-7, with 8 nucleotides matching TRBD2. The read terminates 3 residues ahead of where the CDR3 ends, so the germline J gene completes it. CDR1 and CDR2 (germline): MNHEY, SVGEGT. J gave up 3 bases and V 4 bases, and 8 bases lay outside the gene matches. CDR3 length: 15 amino acids.

This clone appeared many times. The DNA ends 3 residues before the CDR3 does, and the rest of the CDR3 is filled in from the germline J gene. The V and J genes are TRBV7-9 and TRBJ2-5, with TRBD1 matching 7 bases. CDR3 length: 14 residues. Germline V gene sequence: CDR1 SEHNR, CDR2 FQNEAQ (reference sequence). V trimming: 11 bases; J trimming: 5 bases; junction bases outside the gene matches: 14. The CDR3 DNA, read in part, is TGTGCCGCGACAGGGTCGGTACAAGTGGAGACC. Translated: CAATGSVQVET. The CDR3 in its entirety is CAATGSVQVETQYF.